These 19 T cell receptor beta chains were sequenced from one sample in a study of OX40 agonist ivuxolimab in advanced cancers. Some clones are missing from TCRdb's copy, which holds only in-frame ones; the method was immunoSEQ multiplex PCR. The sample lists about 45,000 clones, around four fifths occurring once. Sequenced here: CD4+ or CD8+ T cells sorted from blood, sampled in a trial of the OX40 agonist ivuxolimab. The source is an adult with an advanced solid tumor such as melanoma, head and neck, liver or kidney cancer.

The CDR3 here is CAIGASGGTDTQYF. The CDR3 region has the DNA TGTGCCATCGGGGCCAGCGGGGGGACAGATACGCAGTATTTT. The chain links TRBV10-3 to TRBJ2-3, with 9 bases fitting TRBD2. V trimming: 8 bases; J trimming: 3 bases; junction bases outside the gene matches: 6. Per the germline V gene, CDR1 is ENHRY and CDR2 is SYGVKD. This CDR3 is 14 amino acids long.

The chain is built from TRBV28 and TRBJ2-5; TRBD2 matches at 7 bases. The J segment lost 0 bases and the V segment lost 9 bases, leaving 1 base of the junction unmatched. The CDR3 is 12 amino acids. Looked up from germline, CDR1 is MDHEN and CDR2 is SYDVKM. This CDR3 is CASSGYQETQYF. The CDR3, as DNA: TGTGCCAGTAGCGGGTACCAAGAGACCCAGTACTTC.

This chain joins TRBV27 and TRBJ2-5; D may be TRBD2 (5 bases). The germline CDR1 and CDR2 sequences are MNHEY and SMNVEV (reference sequence). V was cut by 10 bases and J by 0 bases, with 18 bases left in between. The length of the CDR3 is 15 residues. Written as DNA, the CDR3 is TGTGCCACGGCGAGCGACACTAGGTACCAAGAGACCCAGTACTTC. It is translated as CATASDTRYQETQYF.

The chain links TRBV13 to TRBJ2-7; TRBD1 matches at 8 bases. CDR3 size: 15 residues. The V gene end was trimmed by 0 bases and the J gene end by 1 base; junction bases not matched to a gene: 2. Germline V gives CDR1 PRHDT, CDR2 FYEKMQ (reference sequence). DNA for the CDR3: TGTGCCAGCAGCTTAGGGGACAGGGAATCCTACGAGCAGTACTTC. Residues: CASSLGDRESYEQYF.

This chain's CDR3 is CASTPSAGDAPEKLFF. CDR3 coding DNA: TGCGCCAGCACACCATCTGCGGGAGACGCACCAGAAAAACTGTTTTTT. The chain couples TRBV4-1 to TRBJ1-4; D unresolved. Per germline, CDR1 MGHRA and CDR2 YSYEKL. The CDR3 has 16 amino acids. Trimming pared 7 bases from V and 8 bases from J, leaving 23 bases between.

This clone was found once. The junction does not match germline at one end; this may be a read error. The chain recombines TRBV13 with TRBJ2-1; D is possibly TRBD1 or TRBD2 (6 bases each). The germline gives CDR1 PRHDT, CDR2 FYEKMQ (reference sequence). The CDR3 totals 15 residues. CDR3 in amino acids: CASSTGRPSDNEQFF. CDR3 bases: TGTGCCAGCAGCACAGGGAGGCCCTCCGACAATGAGCAGTTCTTC.

V gene TRBV29-1 combines with J gene TRBJ2-1; D is unclear. Germline lookup yields CDR1 SQVTM and CDR2 ANQGSEA. The CDR3 totals 14 residues. The V and J ends lost 1 base and 0 bases respectively, with 7 bases between them. The CDR3 loop reads CSVEGLSSYNEQFF. CDR3 DNA: TGCAGCGTTGAAGGCCTTTCCTCCTACAATGAGCAGTTCTTC.

This clone showed up just once. The rearrangement joins TRBV29-1 to TRBJ1-2; D might be TRBD1 (5 bases). Germline lookup yields CDR1 SQVTM and CDR2 ANQGSEA. This CDR3 comprises 12 residues. The V gene lost 4 bases and the J gene lost 4 bases, with 10 bases spanning the gap. This chain's CDR3 is CSVVRELYGYTF. CDR3 in DNA: TGCAGCGTTGTCAGGGAACTCTATGGCTACACCTTC. Drawing the rest from reference TRBV29-1 and TRBJ1-2, the complete variable domain is SAVISQKPSRDICQRGTSLTIQCQVDSQVTMMFWYRQQPGQSLTLIATANQGSEATYESGFVIDKFPISRPNLTFSTLTVSNMSPEDSSIYLCSVVRELYGYTFGSGTRLTVV.

The V and J genes are TRBV15 and TRBJ2-1; no clear D gene. Germline V lookup: CDR1 LNHNV, CDR2 YYDKDF (reference sequence). The V end was cut by 3 bases, the J end by 0 bases, with 9 bases between. The CDR3 covers 15 residues. CDR3 nucleotide sequence: TGTGCCACCAGCAGTGACCGTAGCTCCTACAATGAGCAGTTCTTC. Translating gives CATSSDRSSYNEQFF.

This sequence joins TRBV7-6 and TRBJ2-1, with 9 bases aligning to TRBD2. The trim removed 1 base at V and 9 bases at J, leaving 10 bases unmatched. Germline CDR1 and CDR2: SGHVS and FNYEAQ. This CDR3 is 16 amino acids long. CDR3 nucleotide sequence: TGTGCCAGCAGCTTAGGATCGCTAGCGGGATGGGCTGAGCAGTTCTTC. The encoded protein is CASSLGSLAGWAEQFF.

A note on this clone: A much more abundant neighbour one base away suggests this may be a read error. Additional DNA sequences in this sample encode the identical CDR3. The chain carries TRBV29-1 and TRBJ1-2; D might be TRBD1 (5 bases). The length of the CDR3 is 11 residues. Germline CDR1 SQVTM, CDR2 ANQGSEA. V lost 4 bases to trimming and J lost 5 bases, with 8 bases between them. In nucleotides, the CDR3 is TGCAGCGTTGCAGGGTTGTATGGCTACACCTTC. Amino acid sequence: CSVAGLYGYTF.

A remark on this clone: With a much larger clone just one base away, this may be a read error. This chain joins TRBV19 and TRBJ2-1, with TRBD2 matching 8 bases. Germline V lookup: CDR1 LNHDA, CDR2 SQIVND (reference sequence). V lost 6 bases to trimming and J lost 5 bases; unmatched junction nucleotides: 3. The CDR3 has 13 residues. CDR3 loop: CASRELADNEQFF. The DNA for the CDR3 is TGTGCCAGTAGGGAACTAGCGGACAATGAGCAGTTCTTC.

This clone was observed a few times. The chain is built from TRBV4-1 and TRBJ1-2; no definite D call. The CDR3 has 14 residues. Trimming took off 1 base at V and 4 bases at J, with 10 bases between the two ends. Germline V gene sequence: CDR1 MGHRA, CDR2 YSYEKL. In DNA form, the CDR3 reads TGCGCCAGCAGCCAAGGGTCGGACGCCTATGGCTACACCTTC. Its translation: CASSQGSDAYGYTF.

The chain joins TRBV6-1 to TRBJ1-2; TRBD1 might be the D (6 bases). The germline V and J ends were trimmed by 4 bases and 5 bases, with 8 bases remaining between them. This CDR3 contains 12 residues. Germline-derived CDR1 and CDR2 are MNHNS and SASEGT. In DNA form, the CDR3 reads TGTGCCAGCAGTGGGGGGGCTTATGGCTACACCTTC. It specifies CASSGGAYGYTF.

The V and J genes are TRBV5-6 and TRBJ1-1, with D unclear. This CDR3 spans 13 amino acids. V dropped 3 bases and J dropped 1 base, with 7 bases sitting between them. CDR1 is SGHDT and CDR2 is YYEEEE in the germline V gene. CDR3 nucleotide sequence: TGTGCCAGCAGCTCCAATAGGAACACTGAAGCTTTCTTT. The encoded protein is CASSSNRNTEAFF.

The genes are TRBV7-9 and TRBJ1-1; D is unclear. This CDR3 is 12 amino acids long. Germline V lookup: CDR1 SEHNR, CDR2 FQNEAQ (reference sequence). With 1 base removed from V and 11 bases from J, the gap between germline ends came to 11 bases. In nucleotides, the CDR3 is TGTGCCAGCAGCTTAGGATATTCGAGGGCTTTCTTT. It codes for CASSLGYSRAFF.

The V and J genes are TRBV10-1 and TRBJ2-5; 12 bases agree with TRBD2. The V and J ends lost 7 bases and 11 bases, in that order; junction bases with no gene match: 11. This CDR3 is 14 amino acids long. Germline lookup yields CDR1 WNHNN and CDR2 SYGVQD (reference sequence). The CDR3 DNA is TGCGCCAGCAATTCAAGACTAGCGGGAGAGGAGCAGTACTTC. It yields the protein CASNSRLAGEEQYF.

V gene TRBV6-4 combines with J gene TRBJ2-1, with 10 bases that match TRBD1. The CDR3 is 15 amino acids. Germline CDR1 MRHNA, CDR2 SNTAGT. Trimming at V came to 5 bases and at J to 5 bases, leaving 6 bases not matched to a gene. The CDR3 sequence: CASSKPGQGHNEQFF. The CDR3 bases are TGTGCCAGCAGTAAACCGGGACAGGGGCACAATGAGCAGTTCTTC.

The chain employs TRBV4-1 and TRBJ1-5, with unresolved D. There are 13 residues in the CDR3. Germline CDR1 and CDR2: MGHRA and YSYEKL. Trimming took off 4 bases at V and 4 bases at J, with 8 bases between the two ends. In DNA form, the CDR3 reads TGCGCCAGCAGCCTGGGTTTAAATCAGCCCCAGCATTTT. This encodes CASSLGLNQPQHF.